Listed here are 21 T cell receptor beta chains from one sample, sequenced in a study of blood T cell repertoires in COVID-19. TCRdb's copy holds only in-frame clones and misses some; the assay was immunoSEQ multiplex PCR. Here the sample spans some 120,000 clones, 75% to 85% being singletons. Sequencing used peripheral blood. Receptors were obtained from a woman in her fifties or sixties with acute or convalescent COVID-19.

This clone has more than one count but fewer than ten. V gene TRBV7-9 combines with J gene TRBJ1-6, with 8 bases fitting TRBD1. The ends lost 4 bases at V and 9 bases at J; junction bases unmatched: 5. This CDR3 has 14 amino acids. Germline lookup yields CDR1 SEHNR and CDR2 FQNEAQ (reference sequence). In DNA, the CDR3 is TGTGCCAGCAGCTGGACAGGGCGCGGTTCACCCCTCCACTTT. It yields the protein CASSWTGRGSPLHF.

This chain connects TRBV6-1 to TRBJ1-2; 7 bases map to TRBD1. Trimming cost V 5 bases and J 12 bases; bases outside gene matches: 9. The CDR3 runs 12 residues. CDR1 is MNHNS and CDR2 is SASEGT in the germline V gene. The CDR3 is CASSSRTGSNTF. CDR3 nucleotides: TGTGCCAGCAGTTCGCGGACAGGCTCGAACACCTTC.

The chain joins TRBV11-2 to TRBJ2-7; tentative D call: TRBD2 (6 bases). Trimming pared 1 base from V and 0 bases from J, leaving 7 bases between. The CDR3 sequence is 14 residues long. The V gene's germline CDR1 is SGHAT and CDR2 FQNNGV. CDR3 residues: CASSLVSGSYEQYF. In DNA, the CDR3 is TGTGCCAGCAGCTTAGTTAGCGGCTCCTACGAGCAGTACTTC.

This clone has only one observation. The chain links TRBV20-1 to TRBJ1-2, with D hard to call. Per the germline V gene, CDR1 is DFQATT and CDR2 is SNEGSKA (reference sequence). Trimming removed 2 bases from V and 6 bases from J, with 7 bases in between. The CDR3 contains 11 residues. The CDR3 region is CSARPFHGYTF. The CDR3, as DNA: TGCAGTGCTAGACCATTCCATGGCTACACCTTC.

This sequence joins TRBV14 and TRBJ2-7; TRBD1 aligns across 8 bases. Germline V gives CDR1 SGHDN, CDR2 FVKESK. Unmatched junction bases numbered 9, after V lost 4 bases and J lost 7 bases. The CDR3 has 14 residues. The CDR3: CASSLQGASGEQYF. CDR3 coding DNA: TGTGCCAGCAGCCTTCAGGGGGCCTCGGGAGAGCAGTACTTC.

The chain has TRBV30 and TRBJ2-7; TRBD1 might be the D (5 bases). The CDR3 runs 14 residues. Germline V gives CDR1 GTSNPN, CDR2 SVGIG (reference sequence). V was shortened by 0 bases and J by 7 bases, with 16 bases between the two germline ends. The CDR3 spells CAWSVSGLDKEQYF. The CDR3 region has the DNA TGTGCCTGGAGTGTATCAGGGCTGGATAAGGAGCAGTACTTC.

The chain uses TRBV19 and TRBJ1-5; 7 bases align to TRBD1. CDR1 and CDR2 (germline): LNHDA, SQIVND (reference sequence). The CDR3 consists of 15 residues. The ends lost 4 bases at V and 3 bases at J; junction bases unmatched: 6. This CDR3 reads CASSTTGTANQPQHF. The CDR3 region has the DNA TGTGCCAGTAGTACGACAGGGACTGCCAATCAGCCCCAGCATTTT.

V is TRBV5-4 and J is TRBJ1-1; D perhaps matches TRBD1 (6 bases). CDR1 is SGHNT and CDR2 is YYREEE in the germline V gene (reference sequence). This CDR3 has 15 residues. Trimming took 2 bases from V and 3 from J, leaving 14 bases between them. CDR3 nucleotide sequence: TGTGCCAGCAGCTTTTGGGGGCGTGGGGACACTGAAGCTTTCTTT. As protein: CASSFWGRGDTEAFF.

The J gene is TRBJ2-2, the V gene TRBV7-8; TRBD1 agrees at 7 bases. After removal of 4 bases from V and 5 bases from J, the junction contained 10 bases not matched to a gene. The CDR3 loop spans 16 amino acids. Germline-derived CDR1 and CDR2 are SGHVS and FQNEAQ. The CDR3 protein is CASSSAPGGRTGELFF. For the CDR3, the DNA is TGTGCCAGCAGCTCGGCCCCAGGGGGAAGAACCGGGGAGCTGTTTTTT. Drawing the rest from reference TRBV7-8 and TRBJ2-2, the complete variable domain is GAGVSQSPRYKVAKRGQDVALRCDPISGHVSLFWYQQALGQGPEFLTYFQNEAQLDKSGLPSDRFFAERPEGSVSTLKIQRTQQEDSAVYLCASSSAPGGRTGELFFGEGSRLTVL.

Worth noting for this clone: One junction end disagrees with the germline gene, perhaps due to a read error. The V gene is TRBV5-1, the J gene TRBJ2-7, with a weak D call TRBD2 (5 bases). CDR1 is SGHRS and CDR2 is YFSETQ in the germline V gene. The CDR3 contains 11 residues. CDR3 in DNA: TGCGCCAGCACCCTTCGGAGGCCCAGTCGGTTC. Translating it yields CASTLRRPSRF.

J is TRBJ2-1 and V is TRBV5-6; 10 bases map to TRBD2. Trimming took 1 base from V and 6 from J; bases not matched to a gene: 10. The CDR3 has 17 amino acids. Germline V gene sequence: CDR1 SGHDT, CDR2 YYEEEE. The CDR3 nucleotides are TGTGCCAGCAGCTTGCCCACCGGGACTAGCGTTTTCAATGAGCAGTTCTTC. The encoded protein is CASSLPTGTSVFNEQFF.

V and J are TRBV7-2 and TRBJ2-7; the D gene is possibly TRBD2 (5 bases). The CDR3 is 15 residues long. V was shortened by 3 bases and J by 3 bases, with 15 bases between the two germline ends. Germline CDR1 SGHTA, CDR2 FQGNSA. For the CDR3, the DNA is TGTGCCAGCAGCTTTTTACGGGGAGTTTACTACGAGCAGTACTTC. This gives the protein CASSFLRGVYYEQYF. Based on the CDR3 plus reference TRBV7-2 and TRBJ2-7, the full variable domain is GAGVSQSPSNKVTEKGKDVELRCDPISGHTALYWYRQSLGQGLEFLIYFQGNSAPDKSGLPSDRFSAERTGGSVSTLTIQRTQQEDSAVYLCASSFLRGVYYEQYFGPGTRLTVT.

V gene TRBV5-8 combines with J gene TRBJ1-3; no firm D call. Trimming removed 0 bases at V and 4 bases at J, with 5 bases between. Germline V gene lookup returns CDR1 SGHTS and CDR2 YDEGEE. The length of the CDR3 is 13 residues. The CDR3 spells CASSLVRGNTIYF. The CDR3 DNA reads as TGTGCCAGCAGCTTGGTACGGGGAAACACCATATATTTT.

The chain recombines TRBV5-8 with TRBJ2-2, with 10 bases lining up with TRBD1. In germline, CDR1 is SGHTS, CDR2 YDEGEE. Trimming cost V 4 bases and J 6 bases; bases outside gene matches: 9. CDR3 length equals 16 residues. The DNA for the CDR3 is TGTGCCAGCAGCCCTCGTCCCGGGACAGGGGCCGGGGAGCTGTTTTTT. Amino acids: CASSPRPGTGAGELFF.

CDR3 bases: TGTGCCAGTAGCAGGGGGCTGATCTATGGCTACACCTTC. Amino acids: CASSRGLIYGYTF. The V call is TRBV19, the J call TRBJ1-2; 8 bases match TRBD1. The CDR3 totals 13 residues. Germline loops: CDR1 LNHDA, CDR2 SQIVND (reference sequence). The J segment lost 4 bases and the V segment lost 6 bases, leaving 4 bases of the junction unmatched. The whole variable domain, filled in from reference TRBV19 and TRBJ1-2, reads DGGITQSPKYLFRKEGQNVTLSCEQNLNHDAMYWYRQDPGQGLRLIYYSQIVNDFQKGDIAEGYSVSREKKESFPLTVTSAQKNPTAFYLCASSRGLIYGYTFGSGTRLTVV.

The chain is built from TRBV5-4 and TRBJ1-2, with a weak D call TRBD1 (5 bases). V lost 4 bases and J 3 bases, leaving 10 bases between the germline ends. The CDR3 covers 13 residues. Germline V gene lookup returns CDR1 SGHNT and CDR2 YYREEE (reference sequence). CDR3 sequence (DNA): TGTGCCAGCAGCCTAATACAGGACTATGGCTACACCTTC. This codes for CASSLIQDYGYTF.

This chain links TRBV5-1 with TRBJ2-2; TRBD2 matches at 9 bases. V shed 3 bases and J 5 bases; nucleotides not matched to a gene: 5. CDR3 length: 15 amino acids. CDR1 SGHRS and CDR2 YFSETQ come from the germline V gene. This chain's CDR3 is CASSYRTSATGELFF. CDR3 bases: TGCGCCAGCAGCTACCGGACTAGCGCGACCGGGGAGCTGTTTTTT.

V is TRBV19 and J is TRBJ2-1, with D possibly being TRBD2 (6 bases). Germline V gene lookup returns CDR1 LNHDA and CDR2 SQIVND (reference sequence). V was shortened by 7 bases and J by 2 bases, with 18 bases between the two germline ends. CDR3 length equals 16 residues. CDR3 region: CASNRRPGDPYNEQFF. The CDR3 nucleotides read TGTGCCAGTAATCGTCGCCCGGGGGACCCCTACAATGAGCAGTTCTTC.

The CDR3, as DNA: TGTGCCAGCAGAAGATGGACAGGCGGAGGAAACACCATATATTTT. Its protein product is CASRRWTGGGNTIYF. The chain couples TRBV13 to TRBJ1-3, with 7 positions matching TRBD1. Losses at the gene ends were 6 bases for V and 4 bases for J; bases not matched to a gene: 9. Germline V CDR1 and CDR2: PRHDT, FYEKMQ (reference sequence). The CDR3 has 15 residues.

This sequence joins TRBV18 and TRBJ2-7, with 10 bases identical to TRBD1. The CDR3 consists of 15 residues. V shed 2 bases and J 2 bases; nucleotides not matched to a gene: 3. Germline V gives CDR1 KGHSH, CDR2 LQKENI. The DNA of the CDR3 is TGTGCCAGCTCACCAGCCGGGACAGGGGCCTACGAGCAGTACTTC. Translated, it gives CASSPAGTGAYEQYF.

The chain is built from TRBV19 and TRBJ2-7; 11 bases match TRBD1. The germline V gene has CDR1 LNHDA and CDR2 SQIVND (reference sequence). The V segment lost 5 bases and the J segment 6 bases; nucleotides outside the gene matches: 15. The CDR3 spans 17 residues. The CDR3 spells CASSHNSRTGGRGEQYF. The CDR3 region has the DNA TGTGCCAGTAGTCATAACTCCCGGACAGGGGGCCGGGGCGAGCAGTACTTC. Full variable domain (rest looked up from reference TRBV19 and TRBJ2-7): DGGITQSPKYLFRKEGQNVTLSCEQNLNHDAMYWYRQDPGQGLRLIYYSQIVNDFQKGDIAEGYSVSREKKESFPLTVTSAQKNPTAFYLCASSHNSRTGGRGEQYFGPGTRLTVT.